This TCR beta chain was observed in a study of T-cell memory formation after mild COVID-19. This clonotype has more than one count but fewer than ten. CDR3 length equals 14 residues. Germline assignment: CDR1 SEHNR and CDR2 FQNEAQ (reference sequence). V shed 5 bases, J shed 6 bases, and the junction held 9 bases outside the gene matches. TCRdb redid the calling of the 5' RACE reads with MiXCR, one entry per CDR3 protein. The sample gives some 210,000 distinct CDR3 sequences, around 26% of which show up once; more than 9.5% is in the top ten. The chain carries TRBV7-9 and TRBJ1-1, with 7 bases that match TRBD1. The receptor comes from an adult woman who had mild COVID-19 (a few samples of this study predate the infection). Cell type and time point are not known. The sample taken for sequencing was PBMCs or a T cell subset sorted from them (not recorded which). CDR3 sequence: CASSLTGYGAEAFF. The CDR3 DNA sequence: TGTGCCAGCAGCCTGACAGGGTATGGCGCTGAAGCTTTCTTT.